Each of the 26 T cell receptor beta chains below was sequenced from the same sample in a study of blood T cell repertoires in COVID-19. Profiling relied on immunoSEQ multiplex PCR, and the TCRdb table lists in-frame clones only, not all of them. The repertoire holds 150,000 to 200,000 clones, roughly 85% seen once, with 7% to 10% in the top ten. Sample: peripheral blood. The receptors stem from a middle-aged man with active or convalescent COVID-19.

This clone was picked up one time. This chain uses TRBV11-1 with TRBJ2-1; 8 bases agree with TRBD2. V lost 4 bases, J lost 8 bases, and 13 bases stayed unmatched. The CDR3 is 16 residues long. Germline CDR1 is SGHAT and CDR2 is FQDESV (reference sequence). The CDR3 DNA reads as TGTGCCAGCAGCTCGGGTCGGGGCGGGGGGTTCCATGAGCAGTTCTTC. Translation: CASSSGRGGGFHEQFF.

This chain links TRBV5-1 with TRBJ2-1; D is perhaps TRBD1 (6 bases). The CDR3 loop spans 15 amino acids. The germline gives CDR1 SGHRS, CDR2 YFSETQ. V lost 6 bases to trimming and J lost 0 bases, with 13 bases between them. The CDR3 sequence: CASTPTGFSYNEQFF. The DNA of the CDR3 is TGCGCCAGCACCCCGACAGGCTTCTCCTACAATGAGCAGTTCTTC.

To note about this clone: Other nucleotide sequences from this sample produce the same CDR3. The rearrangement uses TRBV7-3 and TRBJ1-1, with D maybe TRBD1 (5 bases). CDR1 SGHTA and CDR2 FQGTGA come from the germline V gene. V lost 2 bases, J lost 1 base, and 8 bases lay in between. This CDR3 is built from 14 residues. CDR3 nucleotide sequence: TGTGCCAGCAGCTTAGGGCAGGGGAACACTGAAGCTTTCTTT. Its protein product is CASSLGQGNTEAFF.

The CDR3 spells CASSLVFGHLNTEAFF. For the CDR3, the DNA is TGCGCCAGCAGCTTGGTCTTCGGACACTTGAACACTGAAGCTTTCTTT. The chain uses TRBV5-1 and TRBJ1-1; TRBD1 might be the D (5 bases). Germline values: CDR1 SGHRS, CDR2 YFSETQ. The CDR3 spans 16 residues. V gave up 0 bases and J gave up 0 bases, with 12 bases separating them.

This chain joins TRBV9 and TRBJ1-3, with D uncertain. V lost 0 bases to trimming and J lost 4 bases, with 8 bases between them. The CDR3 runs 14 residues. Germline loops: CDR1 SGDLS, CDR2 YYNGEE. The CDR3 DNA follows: TGTGCCAGCAGCGTAGTAGCTGAAGGAAACACCATATATTTT. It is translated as CASSVVAEGNTIYF.

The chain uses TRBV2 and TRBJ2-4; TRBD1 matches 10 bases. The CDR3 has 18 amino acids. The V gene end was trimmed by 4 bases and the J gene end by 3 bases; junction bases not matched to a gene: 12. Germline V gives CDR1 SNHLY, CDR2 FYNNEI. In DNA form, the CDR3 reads TGTGCCAGCAGTGGAAGGGACAGGGGACCCAGGGGCAAAAACATTCAGTACTTC. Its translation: CASSGRDRGPRGKNIQYF.

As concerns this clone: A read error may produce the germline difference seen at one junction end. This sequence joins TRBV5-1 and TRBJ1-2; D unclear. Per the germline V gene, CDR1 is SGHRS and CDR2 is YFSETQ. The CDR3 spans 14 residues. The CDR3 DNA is TGCGCCAGCAGCCCGGAGGGTGGTGCTAATGGTTACACCTTC. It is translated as CASSPEGGANGYTF.

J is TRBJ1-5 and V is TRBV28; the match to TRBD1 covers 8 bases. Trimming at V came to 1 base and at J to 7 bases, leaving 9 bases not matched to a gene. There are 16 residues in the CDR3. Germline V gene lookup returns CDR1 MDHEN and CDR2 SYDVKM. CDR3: CASSLFRQGAGQPQHF. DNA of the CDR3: TGTGCCAGCAGTTTATTTCGGCAGGGGGCCGGGCAGCCCCAGCATTTT.

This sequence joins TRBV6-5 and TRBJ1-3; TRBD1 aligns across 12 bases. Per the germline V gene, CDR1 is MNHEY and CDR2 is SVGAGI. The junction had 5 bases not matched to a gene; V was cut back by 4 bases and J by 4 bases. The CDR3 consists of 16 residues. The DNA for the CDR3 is TGTGCCAGCAGTTCTCCGGGACAGGGGGCAGGAAACACCATATATTTT. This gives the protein CASSSPGQGAGNTIYF.

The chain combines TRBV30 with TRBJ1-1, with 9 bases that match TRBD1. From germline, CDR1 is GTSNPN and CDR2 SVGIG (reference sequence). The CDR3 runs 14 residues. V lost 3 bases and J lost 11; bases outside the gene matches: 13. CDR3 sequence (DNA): TGTGCCTGGAGCCAAAGGGGACAGGGCGCAGGGGCTTTCTTT. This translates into CAWSQRGQGAGAFF.

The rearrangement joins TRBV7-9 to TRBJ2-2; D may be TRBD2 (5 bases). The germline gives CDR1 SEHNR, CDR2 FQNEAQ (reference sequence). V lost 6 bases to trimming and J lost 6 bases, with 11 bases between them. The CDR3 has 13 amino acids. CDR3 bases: TGTGCCAGCAGTTCGGCCGGGGCCGGGGAGCTGTTTTTT. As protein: CASSSAGAGELFF.

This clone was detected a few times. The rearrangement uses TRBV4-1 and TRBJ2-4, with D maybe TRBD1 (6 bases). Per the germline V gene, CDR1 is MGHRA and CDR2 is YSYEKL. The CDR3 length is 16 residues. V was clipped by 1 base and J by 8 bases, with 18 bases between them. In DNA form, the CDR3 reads TGCGCCAGCAGCCAAGGACCGGCCCACAGGGAAGACATTCAGTACTTC. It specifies CASSQGPAHREDIQYF.

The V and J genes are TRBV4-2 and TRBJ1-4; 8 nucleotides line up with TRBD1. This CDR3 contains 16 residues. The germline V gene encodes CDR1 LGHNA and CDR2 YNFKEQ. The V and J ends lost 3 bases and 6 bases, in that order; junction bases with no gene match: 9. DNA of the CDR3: TGTGCCAGCAGCCAGGCAATTGGACAGGGTGATGAAAAACTGTTTTTT. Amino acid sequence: CASSQAIGQGDEKLFF.

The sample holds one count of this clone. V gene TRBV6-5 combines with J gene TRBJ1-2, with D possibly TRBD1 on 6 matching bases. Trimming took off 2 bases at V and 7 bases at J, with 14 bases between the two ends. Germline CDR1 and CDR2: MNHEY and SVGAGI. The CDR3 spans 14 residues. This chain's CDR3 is CASSYGRGSSGYTF. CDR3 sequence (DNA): TGTGCCAGCAGTTACGGCAGGGGCTCCTCTGGCTACACCTTC.

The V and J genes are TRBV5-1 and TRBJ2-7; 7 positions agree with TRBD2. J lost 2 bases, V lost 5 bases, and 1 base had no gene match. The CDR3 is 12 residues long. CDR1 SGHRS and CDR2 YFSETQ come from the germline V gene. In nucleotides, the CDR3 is TGCGCCAGCAGTCGGGAGGCCTACGAGCAGTACTTC. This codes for CASSREAYEQYF.

The CDR3 region has the DNA TGTGCCAGCAGCCAGGAGGGACTATACAATGAGCAGTTCTTC. Translated, it gives CASSQEGLYNEQFF. The V gene is TRBV3-1 (or the pseudogene TRBV3-2), the J gene TRBJ2-1, with 7 bases identical to TRBD2. The CDR3 has 14 amino acids. The V gene end was trimmed by 3 bases and the J gene end by 4 bases; junction bases not matched to a gene: 3. CDR1 and CDR2 from the germline V gene are LGHDT and YNNKEL (reference sequence).

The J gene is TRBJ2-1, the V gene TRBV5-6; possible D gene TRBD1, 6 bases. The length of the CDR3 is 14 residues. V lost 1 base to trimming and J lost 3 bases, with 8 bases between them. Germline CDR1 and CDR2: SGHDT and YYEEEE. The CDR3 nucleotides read TGTGCCAGCAGCTTGCTGGACAGCTACAATGAGCAGTTCTTC. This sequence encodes CASSLLDSYNEQFF. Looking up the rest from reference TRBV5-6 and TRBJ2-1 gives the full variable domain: DAGVTQSPTHLIKTRGQQVTLRCSPKSGHDTVSWYQQALGQGPQFIFQYYEEEERQRGNFPDRFSGHQFPNYSSELNVNALLLGDSALYLCASSLLDSYNEQFFGPGTRLTVL.

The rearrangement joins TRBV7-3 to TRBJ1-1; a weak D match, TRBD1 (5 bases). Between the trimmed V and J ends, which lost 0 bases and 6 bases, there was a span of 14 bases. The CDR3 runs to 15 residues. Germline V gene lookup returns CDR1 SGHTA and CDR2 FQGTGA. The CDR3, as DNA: TGTGCCAGCAGCTTAACACAGACAGCCTCCGCTGAAGCTTTCTTT. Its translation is CASSLTQTASAEAFF. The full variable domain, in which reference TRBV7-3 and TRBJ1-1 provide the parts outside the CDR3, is GAGVSQTPSNKVTEKGKYVELRCDPISGHTALYWYRQSLGQGPEFLIYFQGTGAADDSGLPNDRFFAVRPEGSVSTLKIQRTERGDSAVYLCASSLTQTASAEAFFGQGTRLTVV.

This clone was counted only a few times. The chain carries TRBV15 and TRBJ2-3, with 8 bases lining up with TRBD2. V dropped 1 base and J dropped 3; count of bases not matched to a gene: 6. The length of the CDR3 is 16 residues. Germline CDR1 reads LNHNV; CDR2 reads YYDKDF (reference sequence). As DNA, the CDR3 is TGTGCCACCAGCAGAGGTACGGGGGGGCCTACAGATACGCAGTATTTT. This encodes CATSRGTGGPTDTQYF.

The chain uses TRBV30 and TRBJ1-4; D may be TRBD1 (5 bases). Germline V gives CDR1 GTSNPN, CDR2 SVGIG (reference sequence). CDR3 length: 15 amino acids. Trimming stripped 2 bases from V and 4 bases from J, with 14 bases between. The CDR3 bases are TGTGCCTGGAGTTCCACAGGTACAAATAATGAAAAACTGTTTTTT. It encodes CAWSSTGTNNEKLFF.

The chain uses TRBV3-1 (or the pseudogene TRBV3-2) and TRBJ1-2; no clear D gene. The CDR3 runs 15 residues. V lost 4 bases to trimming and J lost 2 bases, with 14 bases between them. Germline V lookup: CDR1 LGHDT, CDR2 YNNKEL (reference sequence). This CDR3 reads CASSLSAGGNYGYTF. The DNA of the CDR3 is TGTGCCAGCAGCCTAAGTGCTGGAGGGAACTATGGCTACACCTTC.

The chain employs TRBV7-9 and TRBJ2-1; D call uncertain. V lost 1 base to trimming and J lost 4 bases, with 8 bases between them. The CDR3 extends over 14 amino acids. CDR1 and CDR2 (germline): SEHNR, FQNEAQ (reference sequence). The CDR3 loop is CASSLGAAYNEQFF. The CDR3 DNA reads TGTGCCAGCAGCTTAGGGGCAGCTTACAATGAGCAGTTCTTC.

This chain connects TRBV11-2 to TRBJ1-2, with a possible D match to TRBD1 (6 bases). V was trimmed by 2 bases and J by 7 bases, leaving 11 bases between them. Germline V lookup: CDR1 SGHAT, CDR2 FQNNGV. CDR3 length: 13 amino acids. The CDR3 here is CASSLQQGSGYTF. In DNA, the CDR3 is TGTGCCAGCAGCTTACAACAGGGTTCTGGCTACACCTTC.

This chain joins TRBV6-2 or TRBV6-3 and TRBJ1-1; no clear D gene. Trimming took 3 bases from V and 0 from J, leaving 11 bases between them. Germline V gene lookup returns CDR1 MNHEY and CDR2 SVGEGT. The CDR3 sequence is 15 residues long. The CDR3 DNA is TGTGCCAGCAGTTATCTAGGAGGAATGAACACTGAAGCTTTCTTT. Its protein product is CASSYLGGMNTEAFF.

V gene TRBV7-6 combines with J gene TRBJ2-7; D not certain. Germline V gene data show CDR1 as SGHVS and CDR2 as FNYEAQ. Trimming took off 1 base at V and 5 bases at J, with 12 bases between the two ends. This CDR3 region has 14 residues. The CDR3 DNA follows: TGTGCCAGCAGCTTAGGGGCGACGGTTGACGAGCAGTACTTC. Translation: CASSLGATVDEQYF.

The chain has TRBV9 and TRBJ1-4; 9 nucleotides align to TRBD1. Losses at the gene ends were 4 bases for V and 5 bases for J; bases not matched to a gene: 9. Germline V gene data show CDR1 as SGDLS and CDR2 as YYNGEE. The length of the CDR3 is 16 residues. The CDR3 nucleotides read TGTGCCAGCAGCCCCGGGACAGGGTCCCCGAATGAAAAACTGTTTTTT. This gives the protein CASSPGTGSPNEKLFF.